This entry lists 3 T cell receptor beta chains sequenced from one sample in a study of OX40 agonist ivuxolimab in advanced cancers. Library preparation employed the immunoSEQ multiplex PCR assay. TCRdb obtained this table from immuneACCESS and retained in-frame rearrangements with V and J assigned. These tables miss some clones; where compared with another copy, unresolved V genes account for less than half of the shortfall, and the remainder is unexplained. This sample comprises tens of thousands of clones, approximately 90% of them detected only once. Approximately 1.1% of the sample belongs to the ten largest clones. This specimen was CD4+ or CD8+ T cells sorted from blood, taken in a trial of the OX40 agonist ivuxolimab. The receptors were sampled from an adult with an advanced solid tumor such as melanoma, head and neck, liver or kidney cancer.

The table lists this clone with a count of one. The chain recombines TRBV4-3 with TRBJ2-1; the match to TRBD2 covers 12 bases. The CDR3 is 15 amino acids. V dropped 3 bases and J dropped 7; count of bases not matched to a gene: 4. From germline, CDR1 is LGHNA and CDR2 YSLEER. In nucleotides, the CDR3 is TGCGCCAGCAGCCAGACTAGCGGGAGTTTTAATGAGCAGTTCTTC. Amino acids: CASSQTSGSFNEQFF.

The V and J genes are TRBV2 and TRBJ1-5; 11 bases map to TRBD1. J was trimmed by 10 bases and V by 6 bases; bases with no gene match: 5. The CDR3 is made up of 13 amino acids. Germline V CDR1 and CDR2: SNHLY, FYNNEI. The CDR3 DNA reads as TGTGCCAGCAGAGGGACAGGGGGAGGACCCCAGCATTTT. Its translation is CASRGTGGGPQHF.

The chain combines TRBV11-1 with TRBJ2-7; the D gene is possibly TRBD1 (6 bases). Trimming stripped 2 bases from V and 5 bases from J, with 19 bases between. Germline lookup yields CDR1 SGHAT and CDR2 FQDESV (reference sequence). This CDR3 is built from 16 residues. The CDR3 coding sequence is TGTGCCAGCAGCTTACTCCGTTTCGGCAGGGGCCACGAGCAGTACTTC. This gives the protein CASSLLRFGRGHEQYF.